This T cell receptor beta chain was identified in a study of metastatic and nonmetastatic thyroid tumors. This clone is termed medium-sized. Using MiXCR, TCRdb reanalyzed the PCR reads. The table shows 9,000 to 13,000 clones, with 10% to 15% occurring only once. V was pared by 3 bases and J by 4 bases, with 8 bases of the junction left unmatched. The CDR3 runs 16 residues. Until they underwent thyroid surgery, no patient had received any treatment. Sequenced material: blood. The sequence came from a female donor with papillary thyroid cancer or a benign thyroid nodule (not recorded which). Some clones in this sample may be carry-over from other donors' samples. The V call is TRBV12-3 or TRBV12-4, the J call TRBJ2-1; 8 bases map to TRBD2. The CDR3 DNA sequence: TGTGCCAGCAGTTTTAACGGGAGGGCCGGGTACAATGAGCAGTTCTTC. Translation gives CASSFNGRAGYNEQFF.